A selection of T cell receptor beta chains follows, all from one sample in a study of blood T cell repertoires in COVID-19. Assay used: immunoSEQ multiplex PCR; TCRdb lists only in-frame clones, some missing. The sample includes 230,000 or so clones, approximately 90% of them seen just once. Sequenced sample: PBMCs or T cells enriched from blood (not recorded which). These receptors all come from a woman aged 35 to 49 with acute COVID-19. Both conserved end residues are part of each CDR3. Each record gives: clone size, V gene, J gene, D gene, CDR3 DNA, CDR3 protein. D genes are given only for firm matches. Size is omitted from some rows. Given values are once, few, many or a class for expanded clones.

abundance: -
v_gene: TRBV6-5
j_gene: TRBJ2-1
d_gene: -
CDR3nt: TGTGCCAGCAGTTACTCACAGGGTTATGAGCAGTTCTTC
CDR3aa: CASSYSQGYEQFF

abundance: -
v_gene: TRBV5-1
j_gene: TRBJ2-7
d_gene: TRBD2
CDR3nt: TGCGCCAGCAGCTTAGGCGGGGGGGCCTCCTACGAGCAGTACTTC
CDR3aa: CASSLGGGASYEQYF

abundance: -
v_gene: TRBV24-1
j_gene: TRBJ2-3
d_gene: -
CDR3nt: TGTGCCACCAGTGATACCGGAGCAGATACGCAGTATTTT
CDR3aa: CATSDTGADTQYF

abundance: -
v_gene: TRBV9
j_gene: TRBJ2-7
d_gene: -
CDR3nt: TGTGCCAGCAGCGTAGGCGCGGAATCCTACGAGCAGTACTTC
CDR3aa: CASSVGAESYEQYF

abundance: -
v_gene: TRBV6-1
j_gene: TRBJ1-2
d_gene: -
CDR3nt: TGTGCCAGCAGTGAAGGTGAGGCCCTCGCCGGGACCTTC
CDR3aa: CASSEGEALAGTF

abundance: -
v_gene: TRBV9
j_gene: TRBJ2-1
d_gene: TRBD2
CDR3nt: TGTGCCAGCAGCGTAGGTTTTGCGGGAGGGCATGAGCAGTTCTTC
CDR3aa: CASSVGFAGGHEQFF

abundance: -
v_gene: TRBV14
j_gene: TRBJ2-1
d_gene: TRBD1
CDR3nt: TGTGCCAGCGGGGGACAGTACAATGAGCAGTTCTTC
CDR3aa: CASGGQYNEQFF

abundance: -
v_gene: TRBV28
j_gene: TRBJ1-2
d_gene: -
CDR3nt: TGTGCCAGCAGTTTAGGAGGGGCCCCCCTCTATGGCTACACCTTC
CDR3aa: CASSLGGAPLYGYTF

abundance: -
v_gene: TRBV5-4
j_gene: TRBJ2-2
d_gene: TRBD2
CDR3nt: TGTGCCAGCAGCTTGTCAGCGGGGGCGAACACCGGGGAGCTGTTTTTT
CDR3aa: CASSLSAGANTGELFF

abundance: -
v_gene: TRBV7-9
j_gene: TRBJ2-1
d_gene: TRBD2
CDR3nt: TGTGCCAGCTGGGGGGGTGGGATCAGGAACAATGAGCAGTTCTTC
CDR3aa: CASWGGGIRNNEQFF

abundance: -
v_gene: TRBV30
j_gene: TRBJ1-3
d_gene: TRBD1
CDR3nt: TGTGCCTGGAGAGGAAGACAGGGCCACACCATATATTTT
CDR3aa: CAWRGRQGHTIYF

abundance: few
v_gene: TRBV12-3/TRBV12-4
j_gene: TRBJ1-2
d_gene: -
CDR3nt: TGTGCCAGCAGTTTATTAAACTATGGCTACACCTTC
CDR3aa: CASSLLNYGYTF

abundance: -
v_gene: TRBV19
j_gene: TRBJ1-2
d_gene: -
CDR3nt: TGTGCCAGTAGTATCGGTCCGGGAGGAAACTATGGCTACACCTTC
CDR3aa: CASSIGPGGNYGYTF

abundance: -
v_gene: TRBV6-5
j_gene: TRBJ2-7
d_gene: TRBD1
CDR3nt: TGTGCCAGCAGCCCAGTACGACAGGGGCCCCACGAGCAGTACTTC
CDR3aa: CASSPVRQGPHEQYF

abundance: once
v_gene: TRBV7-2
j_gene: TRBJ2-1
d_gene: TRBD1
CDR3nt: TGTGCCAGCACCCAAGACAGGGGAGTCGATGAGCAGTTCTTC
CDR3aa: CASTQDRGVDEQFF

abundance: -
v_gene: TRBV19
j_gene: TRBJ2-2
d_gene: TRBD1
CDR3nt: TGTGCCAGTAGTATACCAGGGGGTGGGGCCGGGGAGCTGTTTTTT
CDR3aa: CASSIPGGGAGELFF

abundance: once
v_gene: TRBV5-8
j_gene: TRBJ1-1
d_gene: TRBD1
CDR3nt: TGTGCCAGCAGCACCGGACAGGGATGGCACACTGAAGCTTTCTTT
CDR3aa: CASSTGQGWHTEAFF

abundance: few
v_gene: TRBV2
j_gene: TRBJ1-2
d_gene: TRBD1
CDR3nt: TGTGCCAGCAGTGAGGGGGGGACAGGGCCGAATGGCTACACCTTC
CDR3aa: CASSEGGTGPNGYTF

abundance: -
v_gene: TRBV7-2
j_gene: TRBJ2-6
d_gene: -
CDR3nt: TGTGCCAGCAGCTGGGACTCGGGGCGTGGGGCCAACGTCCTGACTTTC
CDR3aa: CASSWDSGRGANVLTF

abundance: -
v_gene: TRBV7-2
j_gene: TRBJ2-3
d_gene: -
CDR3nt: TGTGCCAGCAGCTTAGGGGTGGGCTCAGACACAGATACGCAGTATTTT
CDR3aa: CASSLGVGSDTDTQYF

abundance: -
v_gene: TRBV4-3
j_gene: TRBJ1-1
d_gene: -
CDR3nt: TGCGCCAGCAGCCAGGAACAGGGGAACACTGAAGCTTTCTTT
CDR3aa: CASSQEQGNTEAFF

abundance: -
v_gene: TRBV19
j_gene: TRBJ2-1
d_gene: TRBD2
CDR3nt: TGTGCCAGTAGTATGTTGGCGGGAGGAATATACAATGAGCAGTTCTTC
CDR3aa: CASSMLAGGIYNEQFF

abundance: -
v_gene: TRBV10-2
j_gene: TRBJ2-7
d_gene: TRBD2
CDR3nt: TGCGCCAGCAGTGATACGGGACTAGCGGGTTTGAAGTACTTC
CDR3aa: CASSDTGLAGLKYF

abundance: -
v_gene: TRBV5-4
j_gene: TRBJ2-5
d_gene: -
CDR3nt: TGTGCCAGCAGCTTGGAGTGGGACTCCGTCGGGACCCAGTACTTC
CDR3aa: CASSLEWDSVGTQYF

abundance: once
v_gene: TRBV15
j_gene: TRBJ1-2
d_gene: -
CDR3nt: TGTGCCACCAGCCTCGGAGGGTACGGAGGCTACACCTTC
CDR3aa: CATSLGGYGGYTF

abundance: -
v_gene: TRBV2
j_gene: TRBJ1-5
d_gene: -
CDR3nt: TGTGCCAGCGGGGGGGGGCAGCCCCAGCATTTT
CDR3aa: CASGGGQPQHF

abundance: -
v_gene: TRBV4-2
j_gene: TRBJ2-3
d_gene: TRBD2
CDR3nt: TGTGCCAGCAGCCAAGGTCGGAGGACTAGCGGGGGGGCAACAGATACGCAGTATTTT
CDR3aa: CASSQGRRTSGGATDTQYF

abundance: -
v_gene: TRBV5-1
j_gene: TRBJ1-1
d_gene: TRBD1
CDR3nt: TGCGCCAGCAGCGGACAGGGCATCGAAGCTTTCTTT
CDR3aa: CASSGQGIEAFF

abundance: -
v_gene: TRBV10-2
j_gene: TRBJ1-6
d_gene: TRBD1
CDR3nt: TGCGCCAGCAGAGGACAGGGGGGTAATTCACCCCTCCACTTT
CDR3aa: CASRGQGGNSPLHF

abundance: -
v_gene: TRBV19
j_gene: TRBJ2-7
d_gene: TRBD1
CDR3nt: TGTGCCAGTAGTGACGCCGGGACAGGGAGCCACGAGCAGTACTTC
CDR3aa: CASSDAGTGSHEQYF

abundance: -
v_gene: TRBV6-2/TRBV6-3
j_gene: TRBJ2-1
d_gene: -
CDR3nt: TGTGCCAGCAGTTACCCCTCGGAGCAGTTCTTC
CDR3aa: CASSYPSEQFF

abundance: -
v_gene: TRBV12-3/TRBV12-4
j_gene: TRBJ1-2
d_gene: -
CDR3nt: TGTGCCAGCAGTGCAGCCGGGGTTTATGGCTACACCTTC
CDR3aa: CASSAAGVYGYTF

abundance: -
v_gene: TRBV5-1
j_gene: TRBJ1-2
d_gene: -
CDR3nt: TGCGCCAGCAGCCCTTTCATGCGAAGCTATGGCTACACCTTC
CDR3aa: CASSPFMRSYGYTF

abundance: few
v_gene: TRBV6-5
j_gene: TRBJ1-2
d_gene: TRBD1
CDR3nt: TGTGCCAGCAGTTATGGGGACAGGGACTATGGCTACACCTTC
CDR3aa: CASSYGDRDYGYTF

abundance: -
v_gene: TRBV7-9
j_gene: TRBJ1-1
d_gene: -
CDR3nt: TGTGCCAGCAGCTTAGTTGCCAGCACTGAAGCTTTCTTT
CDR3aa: CASSLVASTEAFF

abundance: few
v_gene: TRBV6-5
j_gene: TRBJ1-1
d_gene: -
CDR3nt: TGTGCCAGCAGCAGGGGCGAGAACACTGAAGCTTTCTTT
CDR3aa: CASSRGENTEAFF

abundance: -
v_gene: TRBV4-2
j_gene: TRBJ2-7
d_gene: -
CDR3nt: TGTGCCAGCAGCCATAGAACAGGGGGGGGGTACGAGCAGTACTTC
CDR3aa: CASSHRTGGGYEQYF

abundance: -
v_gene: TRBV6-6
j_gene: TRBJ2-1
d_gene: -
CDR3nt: TGTGCCAGCAGCGTGAAACCAGGCCCCCCTTACAATGAGCAGTTCTTC
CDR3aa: CASSVKPGPPYNEQFF

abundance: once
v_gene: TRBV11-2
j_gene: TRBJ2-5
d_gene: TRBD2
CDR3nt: TGTGCCAGCAGCTACTCGACTAGCAGACAAGAGACCCAGTACTTC
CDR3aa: CASSYSTSRQETQYF

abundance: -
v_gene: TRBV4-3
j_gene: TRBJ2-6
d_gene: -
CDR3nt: TGCGCCAGCAGCCAAGTAAGACAGGCAAGCTCTGGGGCCAACGTCCTGACTTTC
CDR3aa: CASSQVRQASSGANVLTF

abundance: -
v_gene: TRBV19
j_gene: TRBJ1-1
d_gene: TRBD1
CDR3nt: TGTGCCAGTAGTCACACCCACAGGGGGCAAGAGGATCGAGCTTTCTTT
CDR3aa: CASSHTHRGQEDRAFF

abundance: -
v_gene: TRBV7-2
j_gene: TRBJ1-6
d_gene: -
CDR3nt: TGTGCCAGCAGCTTGGGGGGGGGTTTTACGGATTCACCCCTCCACTTT
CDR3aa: CASSLGGGFTDSPLHF

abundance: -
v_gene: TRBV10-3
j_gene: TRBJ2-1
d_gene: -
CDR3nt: TGTGCCATCAGTGAGTCGCAGGGGACCTACAATGAGCAGTTCTTC
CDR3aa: CAISESQGTYNEQFF

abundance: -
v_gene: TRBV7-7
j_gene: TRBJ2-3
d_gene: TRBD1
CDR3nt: TGTGCTAGCAGCCCAGGGGGCGGAGATACGCAGTATTTT
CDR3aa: CASSPGGGDTQYF

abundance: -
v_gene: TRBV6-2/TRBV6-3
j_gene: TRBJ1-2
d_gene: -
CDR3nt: TGTGCCAGCAGCGATCCCAGCAGGGGCGAGTATGGCTACACCTTC
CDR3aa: CASSDPSRGEYGYTF

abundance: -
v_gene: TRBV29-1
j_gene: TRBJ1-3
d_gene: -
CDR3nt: TGCAGCGCCCGATCGGGTTCTGGAAACACCATATATTTT
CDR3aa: CSARSGSGNTIYF

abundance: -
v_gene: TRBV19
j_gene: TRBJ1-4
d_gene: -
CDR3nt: TGTGCCAGTAGTATCTACGGACAGCGAGGGTTAAATGAAAAACTGTTTTTT
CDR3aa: CASSIYGQRGLNEKLFF

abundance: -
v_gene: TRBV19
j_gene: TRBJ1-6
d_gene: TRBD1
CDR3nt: TGTGCCAGTAGTATCACTCCCAGACAGGGCTCACCCCTCCACTTT
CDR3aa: CASSITPRQGSPLHF

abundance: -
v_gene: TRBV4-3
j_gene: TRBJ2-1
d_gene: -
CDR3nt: TGCGCCAGCAGCCAAGAGTACAGGGCCCACAATGAGCAGTTCTTC
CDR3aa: CASSQEYRAHNEQFF

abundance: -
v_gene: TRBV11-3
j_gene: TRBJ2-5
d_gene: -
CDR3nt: TGTGCCAGCAGCTTAGATCTATCCCAGGGAGAGACCCAGTACTTC
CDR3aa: CASSLDLSQGETQYF